This TCR beta chain was sequenced during a study of shared clonotypes between healthy human individuals. Under the authors' procedure: Filtering differed for immunoSEQ, which gave only junction sequences without quality scores. Assay used: immunoSEQ multiplex PCR; TCRdb lists only in-frame clones, some missing. V, J and clone size are those of that table, while D and trimming were read from the DNA. The sample holds around 1.6 million clones, approximately 98% seen once. Findings and limits, study-wide: Clonotype sharing among donors was expected to depend on sequencing depth. A generally larger estimated richness was seen in naive subsets than in memory subsets.

This clone was detected once. Its cognate antigen is unknown. Within the sample, other DNA sequences also encode this same CDR3. The receptor comes from a man under 40 in good health. The sequenced material came from naive CD4+ T cells sorted from blood. This sample's subset: CD45RA+ positively selected.

CDR3: CASSVGGQNTEAFF. The DNA for the CDR3 is TGTGCCAGCAGCGTAGGGGGCCAGAACACTGAAGCTTTCTTT. This chain links TRBV9 with TRBJ1-1; tentative D call: TRBD1 (5 bases). Germline V gene data show CDR1 as SGDLS and CDR2 as YYNGEE. This CDR3 is built from 14 residues. Trimming removed 0 bases at V and 1 base at J, with 7 bases between.